These 4 T cell receptor beta chains came from one sample sequenced in a study of identical twins. TCRdb processed the 5' RACE reads anew with MiXCR; each CDR3 protein has one entry. The table shows about 900,000 distinct CDR3 sequences, with around an eighth occurring only once. This sample also appeared in a second study, on yellow fever vaccine responses in identical twins.

Sequenced sample: PBMCs. Source of these receptors: a woman between 18 and 30 years old in good health.

This clonotype was recorded a few times. The chain carries TRBV3-1 and TRBJ2-7; tentative D call: TRBD1 (6 bases). CDR3 length: 16 amino acids. V was shortened by 1 base and J by 6 bases, with 19 bases between the two germline ends. Germline lookup yields CDR1 LGHDT and CDR2 YNNKEL (reference sequence). The CDR3 sequence is CASSQAVPGQLGEQYF. Here the CDR3 DNA reads TGTGCCAGCAGCCAAGCCGTCCCCGGACAGTTGGGCGAGCAGTACTTC.

The chain joins TRBV6-4 to TRBJ2-6, with D possibly TRBD2 on 5 matching bases. With 0 bases removed from V and 4 bases from J, the gap between germline ends came to 13 bases. The length of the CDR3 is 17 residues. In germline, CDR1 is MRHNA, CDR2 SNTAGT. The CDR3 here is CASSDSGEGDGANVLTF. The CDR3 DNA reads TGTGCCAGCAGTGACTCGGGAGAGGGCGACGGGGCCAACGTCCTGACTTTC.

This clonotype was detected a few times. The rearrangement links TRBV19 to TRBJ1-5; 7 positions match TRBD1. The J segment lost 1 base and the V segment lost 3 bases, leaving 6 bases of the junction unmatched. The V gene's germline CDR1 is LNHDA and CDR2 SQIVND (reference sequence). This CDR3 region has 16 residues. CDR3 sequence: CASSMSGTVSNQPQHF. CDR3 sequence (DNA): TGTGCCAGTAGTATGTCGGGGACAGTCAGCAATCAGCCCCAGCATTTT.

The chain uses TRBV6-5 and TRBJ1-5, with D unclear. Trimming took off 11 bases at V and 4 bases at J, with 6 bases between the two ends. The CDR3 has 10 residues. Germline V CDR1 and CDR2: MNHEY, SVGAGI. The CDR3 is CACNNQPQHF. CDR3 bases: TGTGCCTGCAATAATCAGCCCCAGCATTTT.